One T cell receptor beta chain is described in this entry. What it binds is not known. V was clipped by 1 base and J by 0 bases, with 5 bases between them. The CDR3 contains 15 residues. The germline gives CDR1 SGHRS, CDR2 YFSETQ. This sample was taken from a study of stem cell transplantation in POMP-related autoinflammatory disease. Study at large: The study hypothesized thymoproteasome defects skew the TRB repertoire via impaired CD8+ selection.

General study findings and limits: A trend toward lower repertoire diversity and greater clonality appeared in every analyzed T-cell subset of PRAID patients. In PRAID patients, the number of distinct TRB V-J gene pairings was restricted.

TCRdb's copy holds only in-frame clones and misses some; the assay was immunoSEQ multiplex PCR. The table has roughly 6,400 clones, roughly 80% seen once. V usage is TRBV5-1 and J usage is TRBJ2-6; D unresolved. Sequencing was performed on a CXCR5-defined cell subset from PBMCs. The receptor was derived from a human donor in good health. The CDR3 region is CASSLTASGANVLTF. CDR3 DNA sequence: TGCGCCAGCAGCTTGACGGCCTCTGGGGCCAACGTCCTGACTTTC.